The rows below give T cell receptor beta chains drawn from one sample of a study of T-cell reconstitution after alpha-beta-depleted transplantation in children. TCRdb reprocessed the PCR reads with MiXCR, giving one entry per CDR3 protein. Of some 840,000 distinct CDR3 sequences listed, about 15% are singletons. The starting material was PBMCs, mostly from graft donor cells, obtained 360 days after TCRalphabeta/CD19-depleted stem cell transplant. The receptors derive from a male patient between 10 and 17 years old who had a stem cell transplant for acute lymphoblastic leukemia, so the T cells may come from the graft donor. Both conserved end residues are part of each CDR3. The D gene is left open where the match is weak. Only part of the rows carry a size: once, few, many, or a class if the clone is expanded.

v_call	clone_size	j_call	d_call	cdr3_aa	cdr3_nt
TRBV4-1	many	TRBJ2-7	-	CASSHRGFAYEQYF	TGCGCCAGCAGCCACCGGGGTTTTGCCTACGAGCAGTACTTC
TRBV12-3/TRBV12-4	few	TRBJ2-1	TRBD2	CASSLGLAGAFSEQFF	TGTGCCAGCAGTTTGGGACTAGCGGGAGCCTTCAGTGAGCAGTTCTTC
TRBV27	-	TRBJ1-2	TRBD1	CASSLQGGVNGYTF	TGTGCCAGCAGCCTTCAGGGGGGCGTCAATGGCTACACCTTC
TRBV19	-	TRBJ2-2	-	CASKGRGPANTGELFF	TGTGCCAGTAAGGGGCGTGGGCCCGCGAACACCGGGGAGCTGTTTTTT
TRBV7-8	-	TRBJ2-1	-	CASSSRPRANEQFF	TGTGCCAGCAGCTCTAGACCCCGGGCCAATGAGCAGTTCTTC
TRBV7-9	-	TRBJ1-5	-	CASSLVGGTQPQHF	TGTGCCAGCAGCTTAGTGGGGGGGACTCAGCCCCAGCATTTT
TRBV7-2	-	TRBJ2-1	TRBD2	CASSLAGLAGMEDEQFF	TGTGCCAGCAGCTTAGCGGGACTAGCGGGAATGGAGGATGAGCAGTTCTTC
TRBV20-1	few	TRBJ1-1	-	CSARDLAGHTEAFF	TGCAGTGCTAGAGATCTGGCAGGACACACTGAAGCTTTCTTT
TRBV24-1	-	TRBJ2-6	-	CATSAGDSSGANVLTF	TGTGCCACCAGTGCGGGGGACAGCTCTGGGGCCAACGTCCTGACTTTC
TRBV9	-	TRBJ2-1	TRBD1	CASSGRKTGGFNEQFF	TGTGCCAGCAGCGGTCGAAAGACAGGGGGTTTCAATGAGCAGTTCTTC
TRBV9	-	TRBJ2-5	-	CASSYTSSHGETQYF	TGTGCCAGCAGCTACACTTCCAGCCATGGGGAGACCCAGTACTTC
TRBV2	few	TRBJ2-1	TRBD2	CASSLLGLAGGGQFF	TGTGCCAGCAGTCTACTCGGACTAGCGGGAGGGGGGCAGTTCTTC
TRBV12-3/TRBV12-4	many	TRBJ2-7	TRBD2	CASSGSGKRQYF	TGTGCCAGCAGTGGTAGCGGGAAAAGACAGTACTTC
TRBV27	-	TRBJ2-1	-	CASSPHSYNEQFF	TGTGCCAGCAGTCCGCACTCCTACAATGAGCAGTTCTTC
TRBV29-1	many	TRBJ2-7	-	CSVRSALGPYEQYF	TGCAGCGTTCGAAGCGCCTTGGGCCCCTACGAGCAGTACTTC
TRBV18	few	TRBJ2-1	-	CASSPRIADYNEQFF	TGTGCCAGCTCACCGAGAATAGCGGACTACAATGAGCAGTTCTTC
TRBV7-9	few	TRBJ2-5	TRBD1	CASSLPGQTRETQYF	TGTGCCAGCAGCTTACCGGGACAGACGAGAGAGACCCAGTACTTC
TRBV6-1	few	TRBJ1-2	TRBD1	CASRRDSLNYGYTF	TGTGCCAGCAGAAGGGACAGCCTTAACTATGGCTACACCTTC
TRBV5-1	-	TRBJ2-1	TRBD2	CASSLRTAGGILLRYNEQFF	TGCGCCAGCAGCCTTCGTACGGCGGGAGGGATTCTGCTCCGATACAATGAGCAGTTCTTC
TRBV28	-	TRBJ1-2	-	CASTSQRTGNYGYTF	TGTGCCAGCACTTCCCAGAGGACGGGTAACTATGGCTACACCTTC
TRBV4-1	few	TRBJ2-1	TRBD2	CAISPGGRGVVGSYNEQFF	TGCGCCATCAGCCCTGGCGGGAGAGGGGTGGTTGGCTCCTACAATGAGCAGTTCTTC
TRBV7-9	few	TRBJ1-1	-	CASSSWKTEAFF	TGTGCCAGCAGCTCATGGAAGACTGAAGCTTTCTTT
TRBV4-2	few	TRBJ2-1	TRBD1	CASSQAGGQGMYEQFF	TGTGCCAGCAGCCAAGCGGGAGGACAGGGGATGTATGAGCAGTTCTTC
TRBV12-3/TRBV12-4	few	TRBJ2-5	TRBD2	CASSLGGSLGETQYF	TGTGCCAGCAGTTTAGGCGGGAGTCTGGGAGAGACCCAGTACTTC
TRBV4-1	few	TRBJ2-1	-	CASSPHSTDPRFF	TGCGCCAGCAGCCCCCATTCCACCGACCCGAGGTTCTTC
TRBV4-1	-	TRBJ1-5	-	CASSHVGGPRNQPQHF	TGCGCCAGCAGCCACGTCGGGGGTCCGCGCAATCAGCCCCAGCATTTT
TRBV11-2	few	TRBJ2-7	TRBD2	CASSPSGTREYEQYF	TGTGCCAGCAGCCCTAGCGGGACGAGGGAATACGAGCAGTACTTC
TRBV12-3/TRBV12-4	few	TRBJ2-3	TRBD2	CASRPPGLVTDTQYF	TGTGCCAGCAGACCCCCGGGACTAGTCACAGATACGCAGTATTTT
TRBV29-1	-	TRBJ1-2	TRBD1	CSVGAGQGPYGYTF	TGCAGCGTTGGCGCGGGACAGGGGCCCTATGGCTACACCTTC
TRBV9	few	TRBJ2-2	-	CASSAGHMNTGELFF	TGTGCCAGCAGCGCGGGACATATGAACACCGGGGAGCTGTTTTTT
TRBV7-2	-	TRBJ2-3	-	CASSSLRVGLGTDTQYF	TGTGCCAGCAGCTCATTGCGGGTAGGGTTGGGCACAGATACGCAGTATTTT
TRBV27	few	TRBJ1-1	-	CASSGAGISEAFF	TGTGCCAGCAGCGGGGCGGGGATCTCTGAAGCTTTCTTT
TRBV29-1	-	TRBJ2-3	-	CSVEVSGPTDTQYF	TGCAGCGTTGAAGTTAGCGGACCCACAGATACGCAGTATTTT
TRBV20-1	-	TRBJ1-6	-	CIPRDGRSSPLHF	TGCATCCCACGGGATGGCCGAAGCTCACCCCTCCACTTT
TRBV7-2	-	TRBJ2-1	TRBD1	CASSLRGRTGYGNEQFF	TGTGCCAGCAGCTTAAGGGGGAGGACAGGGTATGGTAATGAGCAGTTCTTC
TRBV14	many	TRBJ2-2	-	CASSLVTNTGELFF	TGTGCCAGCAGCCTAGTCACCAATACCGGGGAGCTGTTTTTT
TRBV5-1	many	TRBJ2-5	-	CASSLAAGETQYF	TGCGCCAGCAGCTTGGCCGCTGGAGAGACCCAGTACTTC
TRBV24-1	many	TRBJ2-2	-	CATSDRRDPNTGELFF	TGTGCCACCAGTGATCGGCGGGACCCGAACACCGGGGAGCTGTTTTTT
TRBV9	few	TRBJ2-1	-	CASSARTGTHNEQFF	TGTGCCAGCAGCGCCAGAACCGGGACCCACAATGAGCAGTTCTTC